The source of this TCR beta chain is a study of T cells after yellow fever vaccination. This clonotype has only a few counts. Looked up from germline, CDR1 is MNHNS and CDR2 is SASEGT. The CDR3 has 11 amino acids. V was shortened by 7 bases and J by 8 bases, with 11 bases between the two germline ends. TCRdb fed the 5' RACE reads into MiXCR, producing one record per CDR3 protein. The sample yields under 550,000 distinct CDR3 sequences, 21% seen once. The rearrangement uses TRBV6-1 and TRBJ1-2; unclear D gene. This TCR derives from a man between 18 and 29 years old who received the YFV17D yellow fever vaccine. Source: PBMCs, taken 21 days after the first yellow fever vaccination. The CDR3 spells CASTEDRGYTF. The CDR3 DNA follows: TGTGCCAGCACCGAGGACCGGGGCTACACCTTC.